This T cell receptor beta chain was retrieved from a study of cytomegalovirus exposure and HLA in healthy donors (dated by TCRdb to 2017 to 2019). Some background on the complete study: According to an earlier analysis of 587 of the donors, about 179 million T cells yielded roughly 110 million unique TCR beta sequences and roughly 280 Gb of sequence data. The study aimed to test whether signatures of past pathogen exposure could be identified by cataloging public T cell receptors. In a later genetic analysis, genome-wide SNP genotypes for about 65% of the roughly 700 donors were used, and that subset was treated as a discovery cohort. Class I and class II HLA loci were covered by the typing at four-digit resolution. Typing coverage differed by locus: A, B, C, DRB1 and DQB1 were typed in about 629-640 donors, DQA1 in approximately 520, DPA1 in nearly 610, and DPB1 in 400 to 480. Rather than drawing on any new phenotypic data, the later analysis identified candidate immune exposures from TCR beta sequences and the way those sequences occurred across donors. Donor age, sex, ethnicity and CMV serostatus were collected together with the repertoire data. To predict cytomegalovirus infection status, the study brought together high-throughput TCR immunosequencing, statistical association of individual TCRs with disease status, and machine learning. A later analysis re-examined previously published TCR beta repertoires from hundreds of donors and added high-resolution HLA genotyping to investigate patterns of TCR occurrence. Roughly 5 DR-DQ haplotypes were handled as single units for association and clustering, since linkage in the cohort was strong. An early release covering roughly 600 HLA-typed donors comprised approximately 300 gigabases of sequencing data and approximately 80 million unique TCR sequences. Using immunosequencing, the study profiled T cell repertoires from some 670 subjects and related those repertoires to cytomegalovirus serostatus. An earlier analysis of some 500 of the donors applied high-throughput TCR beta sequencing to assess whether each TCR beta V gene segment acted as functional or pseudogenic. A separate validation cohort of over 95 different subjects was used in addition to the roughly 670-subject first cohort. Among about 390 genotyped donors of the cohort, an average of approximately 230,000 unique TCR beta nucleotide sequences were sequenced per donor, about a sixth of them non-productive. Of the roughly 400 genotyped donors, over 70% fell in the genetic ancestry cluster associated with self-reported Caucasian donors. Every discovery cohort repertoire had been produced on one sequencing platform.

To prepare the library, the immunoSEQ multiplex PCR assay was applied. A mixture of 60 forward primers for TCR Vbeta segments and 13 reverse primers for TCR Jbeta segments was used in the multiplex PCR. The CDR3 region of rearranged TCR beta genes was amplified from genomic DNA with a multiplex PCR assay. Amplified TCR beta libraries were sequenced as 87-base-pair reads on the Illumina HiSeq System. In the authors' own workflow: A later analysis tallied roughly 76 million unique TCR beta chains across the 660 or so repertoires, and 10 million to 11 million of those chains were shared by two or more donors. To remove PCR and sequencing errors, raw reads were error-corrected and collapsed into unique sequences using a nearest-neighbor algorithm that merged closely related sequences. CDR3 sequences were aligned to IMGT reference sequences to assign V, D and J gene segments. For a sequence to be retained, at least a six-nucleotide match to both a V gene segment and a J gene segment was required. A rearrangement counted as productive if the CDR3 had no stop codons and remained in frame with V and J, and every other rearrangement counted as non-productive. CDR3 was defined by IMGT convention, running from the second conserved V-encoded cysteine to the conserved J-encoded phenylalanine. The earlier analysis of more than 450 of the donors excluded sequences that lacked an unambiguous match to a single V gene segment. An earlier analysis of 587 of the donors classified V segments as functional when productive rearrangements were above 56.7% and as segregating when the standard deviation between donors was above 5%. To diagnose cytomegalovirus status from the catalog of TCR beta chain sequences, a statistical classification framework was built. A later analysis assigned V and J genes by comparing TCR nucleotide sequences with IMGT/GENE-DB human TR gene sequences. A later analysis assigned CDR3 sequences and most-parsimonious VDJ recombination scenarios with the TCRdist pipeline. A later analysis defined each TCR beta chain by its CDR3 amino acid sequence plus V-gene family, and excluded reads lacking a unique V-gene family. A later analysis removed nearly 600 highly shared, low-generation-probability nucleotide sequences to deal with suspected cross-contamination and a sequencing artifact. In a later analysis, a clonal expansion index for each public chain was calculated from normalized within-repertoire ranks of inferred template counts. A later analysis computed generation probabilities with a VDJ recombination model fitted to out-of-frame rearrangements, and checked the results against IGoR. In a later analysis, hypergeometric tests were used to score TCR-TCR, TCR-HLA and TCR-CMV co-occurrence, with a repertoire-size bias correction applied to TCR pairs. False discovery rates were estimated in a later analysis by permuting HLA or CMV assignments 20 times. In a later analysis, co-occurring TCRs were grouped using DBSCAN, with TCRdist sequence similarity added in when clustering inside HLA-allele-positive subsets. Repertoires with fewer than 30,000 or more than 120,000 public chains were left out of co-occurrence clustering, as were about 5 repertoires with anomalous nucleotide sharing. TCRdb carries this immuneACCESS record with in-frame sequences only. Its versions omit some clonotypes, under half of them owing to an unresolved V gene in the studies checked, with the rest unexplained. V and J calls and clone size follow that table, whereas D and trimming were derived from the DNA. The sample table contains approximately 150,000 clones; only one count was recorded for 75% to 90% of them. The ten largest clones capture under 3% of the sample.

Overall results and qualifications from the work: The authors suggested that the approach could potentially be generalized to other disease states and immunological phenotypes. A later genetic analysis reported fewer N-insertions in productive TCRs among donors in an Asian-associated ancestry cluster than the roughly 700-donor mean. A later analysis found that HLA-associated TCR beta chains were more clonally expanded and had lower generation probabilities than equally common non-associated chains. Three of the identified cytomegalovirus-associated TCR beta chains were confirmed in vitro to be specific for cytomegalovirus antigens. A cluster of highly shared sequence variants was judged likely to be a technical artifact of the sequencing pipeline. Cytomegalovirus status was reported to be diagnosed by the classifier with high specificity and sensitivity in both the original and validation cohorts. Strong co-occurrence of HLA alleles, especially DR and DQ, made assigning TCR associations to individual alleles difficult. The study listed around 160 TCR beta chains as associated with cytomegalovirus. In an earlier analysis of some 550 of the donors, most TCR beta V segments were observed in productive rearrangements about 90% or about 30% of the time, broadly matching IMGT annotations. Most CMV-associated TCR beta chains appeared to be HLA-restricted in a later analysis, and the HLA associations seemed to be driven largely by CMV exposure. In a later genetic analysis, a missense DCLRE1C variant was associated with V-gene and J-gene trimming of TCR beta chains, and the association was replicated in an independent cohort. A later analysis associated about 17,000 TCR beta sequences with specific HLA alleles at a false discovery rate of 0.05. Immune exposure information for the cohort was limited to CMV serostatus. According to a later analysis, TCR association rates differed among HLA loci, with DRB1 alleles showing the most associated TCRs and HLA-C alleles showing the fewest. Because some donors lacked HLA typing at each locus, the association tests relied only on the typed subset. Correlated functional status among segregating V segments might reflect linkage disequilibrium, but an unknown experimental factor could not be ruled out. A further reported finding was that TCR beta sequences accurately predicted the HLA-A and HLA-B alleles for most subjects in the first cohort. The presence/absence analyses assumed that sequencing depth was roughly uniform across donors, and that assumption may not be true. In this cohort, only TCR beta chains were sequenced, and detectable features were limited by the absence of alpha or paired-chain data. Because the 87-base-pair reads could not distinguish some IMGT-functional V segments, including TRBV6-2 and TRBV6-3, those segments were excluded. While some public TCRs were present in many individuals, most TCR sequences turned up only very rarely across donors. In a later analysis, several top co-occurrence clusters were reported to appear linked to parvovirus B19, influenza, CMV and Epstein-Barr virus. Approximately 18 rarely observed V segments, including chromosome 9 orphons, were excluded from the earlier analysis of 550 to 700 of the donors because counts were too low.

Relative to germline, V is missing 5 bases and J is missing 11 bases, with 14 bases of the junction outside any gene match. From the germline V gene, CDR1 is MNHEY and CDR2 is SVGAGI. The CDR3 numbers 14 residues from cysteine through phenylalanine. Solely the CDR3 DNA is kept, with 42 bases framed from the first base. In total, fewer than 750 healthy bone marrow donors made up the cohort. All cohort members were sampled while nominally healthy, although unrecorded immune exposures were likely present. The donor tested CMV seronegative and was one of the 352 seronegative cohort members. Every donor gave a peripheral blood sample, and the peripheral blood mononuclear cells from that sample were used for TCR beta sequencing. Genomic DNA extraction from the blood cell samples was performed with the Qiagen DNeasy Blood Extraction Kit. Note on this clone: Its antigen is not yet known. The sample holds no much larger clone one base away, and base qualities are not on file.

The sequencing sample was made of PBMCs. The sequence links TRBV6-5 to TRBJ2-5, with 7 junctional bases fitting TRBD2. This clonotype was sampled from a male donor in good health and CMV-seronegative. The DNA reads as follows: TGTGCCAGCAGTCTGACGGGACTACGAGACGGGCAGTACTTC. This sequence encodes CASSLTGLRDGQYF.